Following are 22 T cell receptor beta chains from one sample sequenced in a study of T cell repertoires in cytomegalovirus infection. TCRdb processed the reads anew with MiXCR; each CDR3 protein has one entry. The repertoire holds about 310,000 distinct CDR3 sequences, roughly 16% seen once, with more than 10% in the top ten. The material sequenced was PBMCs. These receptors were taken from a human donor in good health (CMV status not recorded). Some clones in this sample may be carry-over from other donors' samples.

The chain has TRBV10-3 and TRBJ1-6; 7 bases match TRBD1. In germline, CDR1 is ENHRY, CDR2 SYGVKD. V shed 8 bases and J 6 bases; nucleotides not matched to a gene: 13. The CDR3 runs 16 residues. CDR3 protein: CAIGRQGVGFNSPLHF. The CDR3 nucleotides are TGTGCCATCGGGAGACAGGGAGTCGGGTTTAATTCACCCCTCCACTTT.

This clonotype came up a few times. V is TRBV20-1 and J is TRBJ2-3; 11 bases fit TRBD2. Trimming cost V 0 bases and J 6 bases; bases outside gene matches: 5. Germline-derived CDR1 and CDR2 are DFQATT and SNEGSKA (reference sequence). This CDR3 has 15 residues. CDR3 nucleotides: TGCAGTGCTAGAGAGGCTAGCGGGGGGCAGGATACGCAGTATTTT. It translates to CSAREASGGQDTQYF.

The rearrangement uses TRBV11-2 and TRBJ2-5; 10 nucleotides align to TRBD2. The CDR3 is made up of 17 amino acids. CDR1 is SGHAT, CDR2 FQNNGV, per germline. The ends lost 5 bases at V and 5 bases at J; junction bases unmatched: 14. The CDR3 DNA follows: TGTGCCAGCAGCCGACGGGCTAGCGGGGGCCCTGGGGAGACCCAGTACTTC. Translating it yields CASSRRASGGPGETQYF. The full variable domain, with the rest looked up from reference TRBV11-2 and TRBJ2-5, is EAGVAQSPRYKIIEKRQSVAFWCNPISGHATLYWYQQILGQGPKLLIQFQNNGVVDDSQLPKDRFSAERLKGVDSTLKIQPAKLEDSAVYLCASSRRASGGPGETQYFGPGTRLLVL.

This clonotype has just a few counts. This sequence joins TRBV20-1 and TRBJ1-2; no reliable D call. The V end lost 6 bases, the J end lost 7 bases, and 15 bases lay between the germline ends. The CDR3 is 12 residues long. Per the germline V gene, CDR1 is DFQATT and CDR2 is SNEGSKA (reference sequence). The CDR3 DNA reads as TGCAGTGCCCGCAACCCTCGGTTTGGCTACACCTTC. This codes for CSARNPRFGYTF.

The rearrangement joins TRBV2 to TRBJ1-2, with TRBD1 identical over 7 bases. The CDR3 has 14 amino acids. Germline values: CDR1 SNHLY, CDR2 FYNNEI. Losses at the gene ends were 6 bases for V and 8 bases for J; bases not matched to a gene: 12. The DNA for the CDR3 is TGTGCCAGCAGAGAAAACCCCGGACAGGAAGGCTACACCTTC. Translated: CASRENPGQEGYTF.

This chain joins TRBV5-1 and TRBJ2-1; a weak D match, TRBD1 (6 bases). The V end was cut by 3 bases, the J end by 8 bases, with 15 bases between. Germline loops: CDR1 SGHRS, CDR2 YFSETQ. The CDR3 extends over 14 amino acids. CDR3 sequence reads: CASSSGRAGDEQFF. The CDR3 DNA is TGCGCCAGCAGCTCGGGGCGGGCAGGGGATGAGCAGTTCTTC.

There are a few counts of this clonotype. The chain is built from TRBV5-5 and TRBJ2-3; D might be TRBD2 (5 bases). Trimming removed 1 base from V and 2 bases from J, with 11 bases in between. Looked up from germline, CDR1 is SGHKS and CDR2 is YYEKEE (reference sequence). The CDR3 extends over 15 amino acids. CDR3 protein: CASSLRGSNTDTQYF. CDR3 DNA sequence: TGTGCCAGCAGCTTGCGAGGGAGCAACACAGATACGCAGTATTTT.

The CDR3 bases are TGTGCCAGCAGTTTAGCGGCAGGGGGCGCGGGCAGCTATGGCTACACCTTC. Protein sequence: CASSLAAGGAGSYGYTF. The chain has TRBV12-3 or TRBV12-4 and TRBJ1-2; 8 bases are shared with TRBD1. Germline trimming cut 0 bases from V and 4 bases from J; bases unmatched to any gene: 10. This CDR3 is 17 amino acids long.

This clonotype was seen a few times. The CDR3 nucleotides are TGCGCCAGCAGCCCCCAGGACAGGGCGGTCACTGAAGCTTTCTTT. Protein sequence: CASSPQDRAVTEAFF. This chain links TRBV4-3 with TRBJ1-1; TRBD1 aligns across 8 bases. In germline, CDR1 is LGHNA, CDR2 YSLEER. J was trimmed by 4 bases and V by 4 bases; bases with no gene match: 8. This CDR3 spans 15 amino acids.

This clonotype was seen at least ten times. V is TRBV7-2 and J is TRBJ1-5; 10 bases match TRBD1. CDR3 size: 17 residues. Per the germline V gene, CDR1 is SGHTA and CDR2 is FQGNSA. V shed 3 bases, J shed 4 bases, and the junction held 9 bases outside the gene matches. CDR3 residues: CASSFGTDRGVNQPQHF. The CDR3 DNA is TGTGCCAGCAGCTTCGGAACGGACAGGGGGGTAAATCAGCCCCAGCATTTT.

J is TRBJ1-4 and V is TRBV12-3 or TRBV12-4, with 9 nucleotides matching TRBD1. This CDR3 has 16 amino acids. With 7 bases clipped from V and 8 bases from J, the junction kept 14 bases outside the gene matches. Here the CDR3 reads CASTVTGGSSQEKLFF. The CDR3 DNA reads TGTGCCAGCACTGTGACAGGGGGTTCGTCGCAGGAAAAACTGTTTTTT.

The rearrangement links TRBV4-3 to TRBJ1-1; maybe TRBD1 (5 bases). V shed 1 base and J shed 0 bases, with 9 bases lying between them. The CDR3 runs to 15 residues. CDR1 and CDR2 from the germline V gene are LGHNA and YSLEER. CDR3 loop: CASSQGGGLNTEAFF. Here the CDR3 DNA reads TGCGCCAGCAGCCAAGGCGGGGGACTGAACACTGAAGCTTTCTTT.

This clonotype has only a few counts. The CDR3 sequence is CASSWDGLNTEAFF. CDR3 DNA sequence: TGTGCCAGCAGTTGGGACGGATTGAACACTGAAGCTTTCTTT. The genes are TRBV6-5 and TRBJ1-1; perhaps TRBD1 as D (5 bases). Germline V lookup: CDR1 MNHEY, CDR2 SVGAGI. Trimming pared 4 bases from V and 0 bases from J, leaving 9 bases between. CDR3 length equals 14 residues.

This clonotype has more than one count but fewer than ten. The V and J genes are TRBV28 and TRBJ1-6; D uncertain. The CDR3 runs to 14 residues. V was pared by 8 bases and J by 9 bases, with 17 bases between. Germline V gene sequence: CDR1 MDHEN, CDR2 SYDVKM. Written as DNA, the CDR3 is TGTGCCAGCGGCGGGCCCCGAGCCGGTTCACCCCTCCACTTT. Protein: CASGGPRAGSPLHF.

This clonotype was observed at least ten times. The J gene is TRBJ1-1, the V gene TRBV12-3 or TRBV12-4, with TRBD1 matching over 10 bases. V dropped 5 bases and J dropped 5; count of bases not matched to a gene: 11. CDR3 length: 16 residues. The CDR3 reads CASSPAPTGGGTEAFF. Written as DNA, the CDR3 is TGTGCCAGCAGTCCGGCCCCGACAGGGGGCGGAACTGAAGCTTTCTTT.

V gene TRBV3-1 combines with J gene TRBJ2-1, with TRBD2 matching over 13 bases. The CDR3 runs 17 residues. CDR1 is LGHDT, CDR2 YNNKEL, per germline (reference sequence). V trimming: 4 bases; J trimming: 4 bases; junction bases outside the gene matches: 7. CDR3 coding DNA: TGTGCCAGCAGCCCAACTAGCGGGGGGGCCTATTACAATGAGCAGTTCTTC. This encodes CASSPTSGGAYYNEQFF.

J is TRBJ2-5 and V is TRBV20-1; perhaps TRBD1 as D (6 bases). The CDR3 is 13 amino acids. V shed 3 bases and J shed 2 bases, with 10 bases lying between them. Germline V gives CDR1 DFQATT, CDR2 SNEGSKA (reference sequence). CDR3 loop: CSASWDKQETQYF. DNA for the CDR3: TGCAGTGCTAGCTGGGACAAGCAAGAGACCCAGTACTTC.

This clonotype was counted many times. V is TRBV20-1 and J is TRBJ2-7, with D perhaps TRBD1 or TRBD2 (5 bases each). The CDR3 totals 17 residues. Germline V CDR1 and CDR2: DFQATT, SNEGSKA (reference sequence). V was cut by 3 bases and J by 1 base, with 22 bases left in between. The CDR3 protein is CSASGGGRNFGSYEQYF. The DNA of the CDR3 is TGCAGTGCTAGCGGTGGGGGTAGGAACTTCGGGTCCTACGAGCAGTACTTC.

This clonotype occurred many times. The CDR3 DNA reads as TGTGCCAGCATCCCGGGACGGGCAGGGGGTGGGGAGACCCAGTACTTC. Residues: CASIPGRAGGGETQYF. This chain uses TRBV7-2 with TRBJ2-5, with TRBD1 matching over 7 bases. V shed 7 bases and J 5 bases; nucleotides not matched to a gene: 16. This CDR3 is built from 16 residues. Germline V gives CDR1 SGHTA, CDR2 FQGNSA.

This clonotype has only a few counts. The rearrangement links TRBV24-1 to TRBJ2-3; 8 bases line up with TRBD2. Germline lookup yields CDR1 KGHDR and CDR2 SFDVKD. CDR3 length: 15 amino acids. With V trimmed by 7 bases and J by 6 bases, 11 bases remained unmatched. DNA of the CDR3: TGTGCCACCAGCTATAGCGGGGATCTTCGGGATACGCAGTATTTT. It translates to CATSYSGDLRDTQYF.

This clonotype appeared many times. This chain links TRBV7-6 with TRBJ2-7, with 8 bases fitting TRBD2. After removal of 5 bases from V and 0 bases from J, the junction contained 12 bases not matched to a gene. CDR3 length equals 17 residues. CDR1 is SGHVS, CDR2 FNYEAQ, per germline. The CDR3 protein is CASSTPGGARGSYEQYF. The CDR3, as DNA: TGTGCCAGCAGCACCCCCGGGGGGGCAAGGGGCTCCTACGAGCAGTACTTC.

The chain couples TRBV10-3 to TRBJ1-6, with TRBD1 matching 10 bases. The CDR3 length is 15 residues. Germline trimming cut 3 bases from V and 10 bases from J; bases unmatched to any gene: 6. Germline V gene sequence: CDR1 ENHRY, CDR2 SYGVKD. CDR3 nucleotide sequence: TGTGCCATCAGTGAAGGGGACAGGGGAGGATCACCCCTCCACTTT. As protein: CAISEGDRGGSPLHF.